This T cell receptor beta chain was found in a study of shared clonotypes between healthy human individuals. The naive CD8 subset, CD45RO-negative cells positively selected for CCR7, excluded terminally differentiated effector memory CD45RA+ cells. Produced via immunoSEQ multiplex PCR; TCRdb's table is partial and in-frame only. The table includes about 2.1 million clones, roughly 95% detected once. Trimming took 3 bases from V and 7 from J; bases not matched to a gene: 9. The CDR3 contains 15 residues. Germline assignment: CDR1 MNHEY and CDR2 SMNVEV (reference sequence). The TCR comes from a man between 18 and 35 years old in good health. Some clones in this sample may be carry-over from other donors' samples. What was sequenced was naive CD8+ T cells from PBMCs. The V gene is TRBV27, the J gene TRBJ2-7; 10 bases agree with TRBD1. CDR3 nucleotide sequence: TGTGCCAGCAGTTTGTTCCCTGGGACAGGGGAAGAGCAGTACTTC. Amino acid sequence: CASSLFPGTGEEQYF.